One sample yielded the 32 T cell receptor beta chains listed below, sequenced in a study of blood T cells in healthy people across ages. Sample-barcoded 5' priming and a J-beta primer mix drove a second PCR of about 6 to 12 cycles. TCRdb reprocessed the 5' RACE reads with MiXCR, giving one entry per CDR3 protein. The sample holds approximately 800,000 distinct CDR3 sequences, around 45% seen once. Sequencing used blood. The receptors stem from an elderly man in good health.

Remarks on this clonotype: Since a much larger clone is just one base distant, this may be a read error. This chain connects TRBV12-3 or TRBV12-4 to TRBJ2-6, with a weak D call TRBD1 (5 bases). The CDR3 covers 14 residues. CDR3 loop: CASGSSSGANVPTF. In DNA, the CDR3 is TGTGCCAGCGGTTCCAGCTCTGGGGCCAACGTCCCGACTTTC.

This sequence joins TRBV30 and TRBJ2-7; a weak D match, TRBD1 (5 bases). The CDR3 has 13 residues. The germline V gene encodes CDR1 GTSNPN and CDR2 SVGIG (reference sequence). V dropped 0 bases and J dropped 5 bases, with 11 bases sitting between them. This chain's CDR3 is CAWSVNLQDEQYF. CDR3 coding DNA: TGTGCCTGGAGTGTAAATTTACAGGACGAGCAGTACTTC.

This chain links TRBV28 with TRBJ2-6; D is possibly TRBD1 (6 bases). Deletions cut 5 bases from V and 2 bases from J, with 13 bases between. The length of the CDR3 is 16 residues. Germline CDR1 reads MDHEN; CDR2 reads SYDVKM. The CDR3 DNA reads as TGTGCCAGCAGTCCAGTGGGGGCCCCTGGGGCCAACGTCCTGACTTTC. It codes for CASSPVGAPGANVLTF.

This chain joins TRBV7-2 and TRBJ2-7; D not resolved. Per the germline V gene, CDR1 is SGHTA and CDR2 is FQGNSA. The length of the CDR3 is 15 residues. Trimming left V 1 base short and J 3 bases short, with 13 bases between. CDR3 nucleotide sequence: TGTGCCAGCAGCTTAGATGCCAGTGGGGACTACGAGCAGTACTTC. It codes for CASSLDASGDYEQYF.

The sample holds a few counts of this clonotype. This chain links TRBV20-1 with TRBJ2-7; TRBD2 aligns across 7 bases. V dropped 6 bases and J dropped 7; count of bases not matched to a gene: 12. Germline V gives CDR1 DFQATT, CDR2 SNEGSKA (reference sequence). This CDR3 comprises 13 residues. The CDR3 sequence is CSAAGVYYNEQYF. DNA for the CDR3: TGCAGTGCGGCGGGAGTGTACTACAATGAGCAGTACTTC.

The V gene is TRBV20-1, the J gene TRBJ1-5; TRBD1 might be the D (5 bases). This CDR3 spans 16 amino acids. Between the trimmed V and J ends, which lost 2 bases and 3 bases, there was a span of 17 bases. Germline loops: CDR1 DFQATT, CDR2 SNEGSKA (reference sequence). CDR3 amino acids: CSARSRAVGVNQPQHF. CDR3 nucleotide sequence: TGCAGTGCTAGATCCCGCGCAGTGGGGGTCAATCAGCCCCAGCATTTT.

V usage is TRBV20-1 and J usage is TRBJ1-2; no reliable D call. The CDR3 spans 14 residues. Germline V gene sequence: CDR1 DFQATT, CDR2 SNEGSKA (reference sequence). Trimming shortened V by 7 bases and J by 4 bases, and 19 bases separated the two germline ends. For the CDR3, the DNA is TGCAGTGTTTTGGGCCCGGCCCGCGGCTATGGCTACACCTTC. It translates to CSVLGPARGYGYTF.

The J gene is TRBJ2-7, the V gene TRBV10-3; TRBD2 matches 7 bases. This CDR3 comprises 15 residues. After removal of 3 bases from V and 2 bases from J, the junction contained 7 bases not matched to a gene. CDR1 and CDR2 (germline): ENHRY, SYGVKD. The CDR3 protein is CAISDLASGTYEQYF. The DNA for the CDR3 is TGTGCCATCAGTGATTTGGCTAGCGGAACCTACGAGCAGTACTTC.

The CDR3 nucleotides read TGTGCCAGCAATCAGGACGGGCTCTGGGAAAAACTGTTTTTT. It yields the protein CASNQDGLWEKLFF. V is TRBV6-6 and J is TRBJ1-4; the D is unclear. The V end lost 7 bases, the J end lost 8 bases, and 17 bases lay between the germline ends. This CDR3 region has 14 residues. Germline assignment: CDR1 MNHNY and CDR2 SVGAGI (reference sequence).

This clonotype was observed a single time. The chain couples TRBV20-1 to TRBJ1-5; D possibly corresponds to TRBD1 (5 bases). This CDR3 has 14 amino acids. Trimming cost V 6 bases and J 5 bases, with 17 bases left between them. CDR1 is DFQATT, CDR2 SNEGSKA, per germline (reference sequence). DNA for the CDR3: TGCAGTGCGCAGGGCGGGGGAAGGTATCAGCCCCAGCATTTT. Its protein is CSAQGGGRYQPQHF.

The V gene is TRBV7-2, the J gene TRBJ2-1; no clear D. Trimming removed 1 base at V and 9 bases at J, with 7 bases between. The CDR3 extends over 12 amino acids. Germline values: CDR1 SGHTA, CDR2 FQGNSA. The CDR3 region has the DNA TGTGCCAGCAGCTTAGGGATGGGTGAGCAGTTCTTC. This gives the protein CASSLGMGEQFF.

As to this clonotype: A much larger clone lies one base from this, so it may be a read error. The chain combines TRBV11-2 with TRBJ2-1, with no clear D. Trimming removed 0 bases from V and 8 bases from J, with 14 bases in between. The CDR3 runs to 15 residues. CDR1 is SGHAT and CDR2 is FQNNGV in the germline V gene. The CDR3 DNA reads as TGTGCCAGCAGCTTAGACCCTTCCCTCTCCTATGAGCAGTTCTTC. Translated, it gives CASSLDPSLSYEQFF.

This clonotype was seen a few times. V gene TRBV20-1 combines with J gene TRBJ2-1; 9 positions match TRBD2. The CDR3 totals 16 residues. Germline loops: CDR1 DFQATT, CDR2 SNEGSKA (reference sequence). Trimming at V came to 6 bases and at J to 4 bases, leaving 13 bases not matched to a gene. CDR3 residues: CSAKDLSSGVYNEQFF. The CDR3 DNA sequence: TGCAGTGCAAAAGACCTCTCTAGCGGGGTATACAATGAGCAGTTCTTC.

V usage is TRBV2 and J usage is TRBJ1-1; 10 bases agree with TRBD1. V gave up 3 bases and J gave up 5 bases; unmatched junction bases: 6. Germline V gene sequence: CDR1 SNHLY, CDR2 FYNNEI. This CDR3 contains 15 residues. CDR3 sequence reads: CASSERDRGLTEAFF. The CDR3 DNA is TGTGCCAGCAGTGAGAGGGACAGGGGACTAACTGAAGCTTTCTTT.

This clonotype was counted between two and nine times. J is TRBJ2-7 and V is TRBV28, with TRBD1 matching over 8 bases. The CDR3 is 18 residues long. CDR1 is MDHEN, CDR2 SYDVKM, per germline. V shed 3 bases and J 4 bases; nucleotides not matched to a gene: 17. CDR3 sequence reads: CASSFYRGVSAGEYEQYF. CDR3 sequence (DNA): TGTGCCAGCAGTTTCTACAGGGGGGTGTCCGCAGGAGAGTACGAGCAGTACTTC.

The sample holds one count of this clonotype. V and J are TRBV19 and TRBJ1-1; 8 nucleotides agree with TRBD1. CDR3 size: 15 residues. Looked up from germline, CDR1 is LNHDA and CDR2 is SQIVND (reference sequence). The V segment lost 7 bases and the J segment 1 base; nucleotides outside the gene matches: 8. This chain's CDR3 is CASTFGQGANTEAFF. CDR3 coding DNA: TGTGCCAGTACTTTTGGCCAGGGGGCGAACACTGAAGCTTTCTTT. Filled out from reference TRBV19 and TRBJ1-1, the complete variable domain reads DGGITQSPKYLFRKEGQNVTLSCEQNLNHDAMYWYRQDPGQGLRLIYYSQIVNDFQKGDIAEGYSVSREKKESFPLTVTSAQKNPTAFYLCASTFGQGANTEAFFGQGTRLTVV.

The chain uses TRBV20-1 and TRBJ2-5, with 7 bases identical to TRBD2. The CDR3 runs 14 residues. Unmatched junction bases numbered 6, after V lost 3 bases and J lost 2 bases. Germline lookup yields CDR1 DFQATT and CDR2 SNEGSKA (reference sequence). The CDR3, as DNA: TGCAGTGCTAGCCGCGGGGGAGTTCAAGAGACCCAGTACTTC. Translated, it gives CSASRGGVQETQYF.

The chain links TRBV20-1 to TRBJ2-5; D is perhaps TRBD1 (6 bases). The V gene lost 5 bases and the J gene lost 11 bases, with 27 bases spanning the gap. In germline, CDR1 is DFQATT, CDR2 SNEGSKA (reference sequence). This CDR3 region has 15 residues. CDR3 region: CSASRDTYLYNEQYF. The DNA of the CDR3 is TGCAGTGCTTCACGGGACACTTATCTTTACAATGAGCAGTACTTC.

This clonotype was observed a handful of times. CDR3: CATSREGGFAYEQYF. The CDR3 nucleotides are TGTGCCACCAGCAGAGAAGGGGGCTTTGCCTACGAGCAGTACTTC. The rearrangement links TRBV15 to TRBJ2-7; 7 positions agree with TRBD1. There are 15 residues in the CDR3. After removal of 0 bases from V and 2 bases from J, the junction contained 4 bases not matched to a gene. CDR1 is LNHNV and CDR2 is YYDKDF in the germline V gene (reference sequence).

The chain is built from TRBV10-3 and TRBJ1-1; 7 nucleotides line up with TRBD1. Trimming cost V 10 bases and J 0 bases; bases outside gene matches: 11. Germline assignment: CDR1 ENHRY and CDR2 SYGVKD. The CDR3 is 15 amino acids. The CDR3 DNA reads as TGTGCCACACGGCAGGGGGAAACCATGAACACTGAAGCTTTCTTT. It yields the protein CATRQGETMNTEAFF.

This clonotype has a handful of counts. V is TRBV20-1 and J is TRBJ2-3; TRBD2 matches 7 bases. Germline V CDR1 and CDR2: DFQATT, SNEGSKA (reference sequence). The junction had 14 bases not matched to a gene; V was cut back by 6 bases and J by 2 bases. This CDR3 spans 16 amino acids. CDR3 region: CSASLVSRGNTDTQYF. Written as DNA, the CDR3 is TGCAGTGCCTCCCTCGTCTCGCGGGGGAACACAGATACGCAGTATTTT.

The V and J genes are TRBV5-1 and TRBJ2-2, with D maybe TRBD2 (6 bases). The CDR3 spans 16 residues. Trimming removed 4 bases at V and 4 bases at J, with 17 bases between. Germline assignment: CDR1 SGHRS and CDR2 YFSETQ. The CDR3 nucleotides read TGCGCCAGCAGCCCCCGTACGGGAGCCGCCACCGGGGAGCTGTTTTTT. Translating it yields CASSPRTGAATGELFF.

This clonotype appeared many times. The chain recombines TRBV7-2 with TRBJ2-5; a possible D gene is TRBD1 (6 bases). This CDR3 contains 14 residues. V was pared by 2 bases and J by 5 bases, with 12 bases between. Germline-derived CDR1 and CDR2 are SGHTA and FQGNSA. CDR3 protein: CASSLFGQRETQYF. Here the CDR3 DNA reads TGTGCCAGCAGCTTATTTGGACAGAGGGAGACCCAGTACTTC.

The chain carries TRBV2 and TRBJ2-1; a possible D gene is TRBD2 (6 bases). CDR3 length: 16 amino acids. Per the germline V gene, CDR1 is SNHLY and CDR2 is FYNNEI. V was clipped by 2 bases and J by 0 bases, with 11 bases between them. The CDR3 here is CASSERVGGSYNEQFF. CDR3 nucleotides: TGTGCCAGCAGTGAAAGGGTCGGGGGCTCCTACAATGAGCAGTTCTTC.

This chain joins TRBV20-1 and TRBJ1-2; D unclear. This CDR3 comprises 15 residues. Germline V CDR1 and CDR2: DFQATT, SNEGSKA (reference sequence). The V gene lost 0 bases and the J gene lost 4 bases, with 15 bases spanning the gap. In nucleotides, the CDR3 is TGCAGTGCTAGAGATCCTAGGGCAGGAGCCTATGGCTACACCTTC. Its protein product is CSARDPRAGAYGYTF.

V and J are TRBV3-1 and TRBJ2-7, with unresolved D. The germline V gene encodes CDR1 LGHDT and CDR2 YNNKEL (reference sequence). CDR3 length: 12 amino acids. Trimming pared 3 bases from V and 5 bases from J, leaving 8 bases between. The CDR3 region is CASSQVSNEQYF. CDR3 DNA: TGTGCCAGCAGCCAGGTTAGCAACGAGCAGTACTTC.

Ten or more counts support this clonotype. The chain links TRBV24-1 to TRBJ2-1; D may be TRBD2 (6 bases). V lost 7 bases and J lost 9, with 9 bases in between. Per germline, CDR1 KGHDR and CDR2 SFDVKD. The CDR3 is 11 residues long. The CDR3 protein is CATSGGIEQFF. CDR3 bases: TGTGCCACCAGCGGGGGAATTGAGCAGTTCTTC.

The CDR3 DNA follows: TGTGCCAGCAGCACCCCCAGACTAGCGAGAGGCGATGAGCAGTTCTTC. Encoded protein: CASSTPRLARGDEQFF. The rearrangement links TRBV7-6 to TRBJ2-1, with 8 bases that match TRBD2. Unmatched junction bases numbered 14, after V lost 5 bases and J lost 8 bases. This CDR3 region has 16 residues. The germline CDR1 and CDR2 sequences are SGHVS and FNYEAQ.

This clonotype was observed many times. The chain uses TRBV11-2 and TRBJ2-7; 8 positions match TRBD2. Germline assignment: CDR1 SGHAT and CDR2 FQNNGV. Trimming removed 0 bases from V and 2 bases from J; junction bases left unmatched: 12. This CDR3 is built from 18 residues. CDR3 sequence reads: CASSLDPPRGLVPYEQYF. The CDR3 nucleotides read TGTGCCAGCAGCTTAGATCCCCCCCGGGGACTAGTGCCCTACGAGCAGTACTTC.

This clonotype was seen many times. The chain links TRBV4-2 to TRBJ2-7; D ambiguous. CDR3 size: 12 residues. Germline CDR1 reads LGHNA; CDR2 reads YNFKEQ. V lost 0 bases, J lost 4 bases, and 4 bases lay in between. This CDR3 reads CASSQEGYEQYF. CDR3 in DNA: TGTGCCAGCAGCCAAGAGGGGTACGAGCAGTACTTC.

This clonotype occurred a few times. The genes are TRBV6-6 and TRBJ1-5, with 9 bases aligning to TRBD1. The CDR3 runs 14 residues. V was pared by 6 bases and J by 4 bases, with 4 bases of the junction left unmatched. Germline V gives CDR1 MNHNY, CDR2 SVGAGI (reference sequence). The CDR3 region has the DNA TGTGCCAGCAGACAGGGGGCTTGGAATCAGCCCCAGCATTTT. Its protein product is CASRQGAWNQPQHF.

This CDR3 reads CSARGLANGEQYF. The CDR3 DNA sequence: TGCAGTGCTAGGGGACTAGCCAACGGGGAGCAGTACTTC. The chain carries TRBV20-1 and TRBJ2-5; 9 bases are a match to TRBD2. Unmatched junction bases numbered 10, after V lost 3 bases and J lost 11 bases. The length of the CDR3 is 13 residues. CDR1 is DFQATT, CDR2 SNEGSKA, per germline (reference sequence).